This is a list of T cell receptor beta chains from one sample in a study of T cell repertoires in cytomegalovirus infection. MiXCR, run by TCRdb on the reads, gives a single entry per CDR3 protein. The sample lists 150,000 to 200,000 distinct CDR3 sequences; 28% were seen once. Sequenced sample: PBMCs. All receptors come from a human donor in good health (CMV status not recorded). Some clones in this sample may be carry-over from other donors' samples. The CDR3 runs from the conserved cysteine through the conserved F or W. A D gene is named only where the DNA matches it firmly. Size tells how often a clone was seen (once, few, many) or the class of an expanded clone, and some rows leave it out.

v_gene: TRBV12-3/TRBV12-4; len: 15; abundance: NA; d_gene: TRBD2; j_gene: TRBJ2-1; CDR3nt: TGTGCCAGCAGTTTGTCGGGGGGGCCCCGCAATGAGCAGTTCTTC; CDR3aa: CASSLSGGPRNEQFF
v_gene: TRBV6-6; len: 15; abundance: few; d_gene: NA; j_gene: TRBJ2-1; CDR3nt: TGTGCCAGCCTAGCTGGGGGGTACATCTACAATGAGCAGTTCTTC; CDR3aa: CASLAGGYIYNEQFF
v_gene: TRBV25-1; len: 13; abundance: NA; d_gene: NA; j_gene: TRBJ2-2; CDR3nt: TGTGCCAGCAGTGGCCGGTTTTCCGGGGAGCTGTTTTTT; CDR3aa: CASSGRFSGELFF
v_gene: TRBV7-9; len: 14; abundance: few; d_gene: TRBD2; j_gene: TRBJ2-5; CDR3nt: TGTGCCAGCAGCTTAGCGGCGGGGGGAGCGACCCAGTACTTC; CDR3aa: CASSLAAGGATQYF
v_gene: TRBV14; len: 15; abundance: NA; d_gene: TRBD1; j_gene: TRBJ1-1; CDR3nt: TGTGCCAGCAGCCAACCTCGACAGGGAGGCACTGAAGCTTTCTTT; CDR3aa: CASSQPRQGGTEAFF
v_gene: TRBV12-5; len: 11; abundance: few; d_gene: NA; j_gene: TRBJ2-3; CDR3nt: TGTGCTAGTGGAAACGTTGATACGCAGTATTTT; CDR3aa: CASGNVDTQYF
v_gene: TRBV7-9; len: 16; abundance: NA; d_gene: NA; j_gene: TRBJ1-1; CDR3nt: TGTGCCAGCAGCTTAGGAAGAGCCTCGGGGGATACTGAAGCTTTCTTT; CDR3aa: CASSLGRASGDTEAFF
v_gene: TRBV19; len: 15; abundance: few; d_gene: NA; j_gene: TRBJ1-1; CDR3nt: TGTGCCTCGAAAGGAAGGGGGGATTTGAACACTGAAGCTTTCTTT; CDR3aa: CASKGRGDLNTEAFF
v_gene: TRBV19; len: 19; abundance: NA; d_gene: TRBD1; j_gene: TRBJ2-5; CDR3nt: TGTGCCAGTAGTAAACGAGGGGCGACAGGGCTAGACCCCCAAGAGACCCAGTACTTC; CDR3aa: CASSKRGATGLDPQETQYF
v_gene: TRBV4-3; len: 14; abundance: few; d_gene: NA; j_gene: TRBJ1-1; CDR3nt: TGCGCCAGCAGCCTGCGACTTAAGGGGACTGAAGCTTTCTTT; CDR3aa: CASSLRLKGTEAFF
v_gene: TRBV7-2; len: 16; abundance: many; d_gene: TRBD1; j_gene: TRBJ1-1; CDR3nt: TGTGCCAGCAGCTCGCGACAGGGCTGGGAAAACACTGAAGCTTTCTTT; CDR3aa: CASSSRQGWENTEAFF
v_gene: TRBV4-1; len: 14; abundance: few; d_gene: NA; j_gene: TRBJ1-2; CDR3nt: TGTGCCAGCAGCCAAGGTGGGGGCAACTATGGCTACACCTTC; CDR3aa: CASSQGGGNYGYTF
v_gene: TRBV7-8; len: 13; abundance: NA; d_gene: NA; j_gene: TRBJ1-2; CDR3nt: TGTGCTACGACGGGGGGCGTTAGCTATGGCTACACCTTC; CDR3aa: CATTGGVSYGYTF
v_gene: TRBV7-2; len: 14; abundance: many; d_gene: NA; j_gene: TRBJ2-7; CDR3nt: TGTGCCAGCAGCTTAAGGTCCAGGCACTACGAGCAGTACTTC; CDR3aa: CASSLRSRHYEQYF
v_gene: TRBV29-1; len: 14; abundance: few; d_gene: TRBD1; j_gene: TRBJ2-7; CDR3nt: TGCAGCGTTGGAGGGGGCGAAACTACCTACGAGCAGTACTTC; CDR3aa: CSVGGGETTYEQYF
v_gene: TRBV4-3; len: 16; abundance: NA; d_gene: NA; j_gene: TRBJ2-7; CDR3nt: TGCGCCAGCAGCCAAGACGTAGCCGTCGGGGCCTACGAGCAGTACTTC; CDR3aa: CASSQDVAVGAYEQYF
v_gene: TRBV11-3; len: 13; abundance: NA; d_gene: NA; j_gene: TRBJ2-7; CDR3nt: TGTGCCAGCAGCCTGGGGGGAGTCCACGAGCAGTACTTC; CDR3aa: CASSLGGVHEQYF
v_gene: TRBV20-1; len: 15; abundance: NA; d_gene: NA; j_gene: TRBJ2-7; CDR3nt: TGCAGTGCTAGAGATCTAGCACTAGTTGCATACGAGCAGTACTTC; CDR3aa: CSARDLALVAYEQYF
v_gene: TRBV4-1; len: 16; abundance: NA; d_gene: NA; j_gene: TRBJ1-2; CDR3nt: TGCGCCAGCAGCAAAGGGAGGACTGTCCTGACCTATGGCTACACCTTC; CDR3aa: CASSKGRTVLTYGYTF
v_gene: TRBV4-2; len: 14; abundance: NA; d_gene: NA; j_gene: TRBJ1-1; CDR3nt: TGTGCCAGCAGCCCCACTCCCGGTAACACTGAAGCTTTCTTT; CDR3aa: CASSPTPGNTEAFF
v_gene: TRBV2; len: 15; abundance: NA; d_gene: NA; j_gene: TRBJ1-2; CDR3nt: TGTGCCAGCAGTGAAGTTGGGAGGGGCGAGGATGGCTACACCTTC; CDR3aa: CASSEVGRGEDGYTF
v_gene: TRBV25-1; len: 12; abundance: NA; d_gene: NA; j_gene: TRBJ1-4; CDR3nt: TGTGCCAGCAGTCCCCCGACGGGAAAACTGTTTTTT; CDR3aa: CASSPPTGKLFF
v_gene: TRBV10-2; len: 15; abundance: NA; d_gene: TRBD2; j_gene: TRBJ2-7; CDR3nt: TGCGCCAGCAGTGAGTCGAGGAGCGGGGCCTACGAGCAGTACTTC; CDR3aa: CASSESRSGAYEQYF